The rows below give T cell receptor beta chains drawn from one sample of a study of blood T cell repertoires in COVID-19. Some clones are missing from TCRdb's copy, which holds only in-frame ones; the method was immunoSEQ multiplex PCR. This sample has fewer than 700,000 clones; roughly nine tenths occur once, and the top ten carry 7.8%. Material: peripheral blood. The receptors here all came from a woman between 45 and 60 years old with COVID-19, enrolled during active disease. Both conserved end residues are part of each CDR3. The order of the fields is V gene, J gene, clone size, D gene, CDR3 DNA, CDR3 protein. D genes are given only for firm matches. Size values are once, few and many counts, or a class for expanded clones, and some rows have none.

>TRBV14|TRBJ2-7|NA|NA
TGTGCCAGCAGCCAAGATAAACAGGACTACGAGCAGTACTTC
CASSQDKQDYEQYF
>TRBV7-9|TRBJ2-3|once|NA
TGTGCCAGCAGCCAGAACACAGATACGCAGTATTTT
CASSQNTDTQYF
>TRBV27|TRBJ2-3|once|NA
TGTGCCAGCAGTAACAACTACATCGGAAACACAGATACGCAGTATTTT
CASSNNYIGNTDTQYF
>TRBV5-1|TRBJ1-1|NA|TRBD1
TGCGCCAGCAGAACAGGGGATGGGACTGAAGCTTTCTTT
CASRTGDGTEAFF
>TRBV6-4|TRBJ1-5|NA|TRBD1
TGTGCCAGCAGCCAGGACAGGGGTGATCAGCCCCAGCATTTT
CASSQDRGDQPQHF
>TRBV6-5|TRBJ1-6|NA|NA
TGTGCCAGCAGTTATGGGGGGGGAAGAAGGTCACCCCTCCACTTT
CASSYGGGRRSPLHF
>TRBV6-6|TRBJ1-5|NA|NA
TGTGCCAGCAGGACTTCAGGGGAGGGTCAGCCCCAGCATTTT
CASRTSGEGQPQHF
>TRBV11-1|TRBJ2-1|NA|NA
TGTGCCAGCAGCTTAGTTCGCCAGAACAATGAGCAGTTCTTC
CASSLVRQNNEQFF
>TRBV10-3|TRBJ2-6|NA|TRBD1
TGTGCTGTAGGGGACAGTCTATCTGGGGCCAACGTCCTGACTTTC
CAVGDSLSGANVLTF
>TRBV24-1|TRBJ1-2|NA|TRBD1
TGTGCCACCAGTGCGGGACAGGGATATGGCTACACCTTC
CATSAGQGYGYTF
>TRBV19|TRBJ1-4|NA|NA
TGTGCCAGTACCCCGGCCTGGAGTGAAAAACTGTTTTTT
CASTPAWSEKLFF
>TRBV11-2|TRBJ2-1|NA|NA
TGTGCCAGCAGGGGGGACGGGAGCTCCTACAATGAGCAGTTCTTC
CASRGDGSSYNEQFF
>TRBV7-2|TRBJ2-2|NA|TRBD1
TGTGCCAGCAGCACGTGGACAGGACCCGGGGAGCTGTTTTTT
CASSTWTGPGELFF
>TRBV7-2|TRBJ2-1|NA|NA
TGTGCCAGCAGACAAGGACTCCCCTACAATGAGCAGTTCTTC
CASRQGLPYNEQFF
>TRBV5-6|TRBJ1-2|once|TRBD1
TGTGCCAGCAGCCCTACGACAGGGGTTGGAGGCTACACCTTC
CASSPTTGVGGYTF
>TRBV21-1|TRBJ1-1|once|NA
TGTGCCAGCAGCACCCGGAGGGACAGGCCTAACACTGAAGCTTTCTTT
CASSTRRDRPNTEAFF
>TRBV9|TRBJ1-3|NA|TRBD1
TGTGCCAGCAGCACCGACAGGGCCATCTCTGGAAACACCATATATTTT
CASSTDRAISGNTIYF
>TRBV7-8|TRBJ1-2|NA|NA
TGTGCCAGCAGCACCCCGTCGGGGGGCAATTACTATGGCTACACCTTC
CASSTPSGGNYYGYTF
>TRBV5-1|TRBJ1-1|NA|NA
TGCGCCAGCAGCTTGGGGGCTCGGCAGCACCTGGGGGGCACTGAAGCTTTCTTT
CASSLGARQHLGGTEAFF
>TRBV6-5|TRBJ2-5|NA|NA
TGTGCCAGCAGTCTTGCGGGGGCCTTCGAGACCCAGTACTTC
CASSLAGAFETQYF
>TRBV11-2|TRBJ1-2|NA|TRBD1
TGTGCCAGCAGCTTAGTCGCAGGGGGAGGCTACACCTTC
CASSLVAGGGYTF
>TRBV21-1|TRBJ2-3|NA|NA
TGTGCCAGCAGCGACAGTGGCCCAGATACGCAGTATTTT
CASSDSGPDTQYF
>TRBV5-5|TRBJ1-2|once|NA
TGTGCCAGCAGCTCGCAGAATACACCGAACTATGGCTACACCTTC
CASSSQNTPNYGYTF
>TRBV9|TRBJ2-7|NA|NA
TGTGCCAGCAGCCCCTTCCGGGGGGAGCAGTACTTC
CASSPFRGEQYF
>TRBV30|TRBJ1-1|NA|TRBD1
TGTGCCTGGAGGGGACAGGGGAGGACTGAAGCTTTCTTT
CAWRGQGRTEAFF
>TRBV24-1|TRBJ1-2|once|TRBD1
TGTGCCACCAGTGATATCGACAGGGCTCATGGCTACACCTTC
CATSDIDRAHGYTF
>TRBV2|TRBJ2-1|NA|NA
TGTGCCAGCGGCGACCTAGGATCCTACAATGAGCAGTTCTTC
CASGDLGSYNEQFF
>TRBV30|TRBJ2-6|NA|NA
TGTGCCTGGAGTCCAATGAAGAGGACGGGACAATACTCTGGGGCCAACGTCCTGACTTTC
CAWSPMKRTGQYSGANVLTF
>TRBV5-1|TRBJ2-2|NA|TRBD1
TGCGCCAGCAGCCCGACAGGGGAGGCCGGGGAGCTGTTTTTT
CASSPTGEAGELFF
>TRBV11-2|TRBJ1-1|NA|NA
TGTGCCAGCAGCTTCACAGCGAACACTGAAGCTTTCTTT
CASSFTANTEAFF
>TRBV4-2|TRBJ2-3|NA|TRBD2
TGTGCCAGCAGCCAAGTAACTAGCGGGGCCGGGCGATCAGATACGCAGTATTTT
CASSQVTSGAGRSDTQYF
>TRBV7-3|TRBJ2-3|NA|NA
TGTGCCAGCAGCTCTTATAGCACAGATACGCAGTATTTT
CASSSYSTDTQYF